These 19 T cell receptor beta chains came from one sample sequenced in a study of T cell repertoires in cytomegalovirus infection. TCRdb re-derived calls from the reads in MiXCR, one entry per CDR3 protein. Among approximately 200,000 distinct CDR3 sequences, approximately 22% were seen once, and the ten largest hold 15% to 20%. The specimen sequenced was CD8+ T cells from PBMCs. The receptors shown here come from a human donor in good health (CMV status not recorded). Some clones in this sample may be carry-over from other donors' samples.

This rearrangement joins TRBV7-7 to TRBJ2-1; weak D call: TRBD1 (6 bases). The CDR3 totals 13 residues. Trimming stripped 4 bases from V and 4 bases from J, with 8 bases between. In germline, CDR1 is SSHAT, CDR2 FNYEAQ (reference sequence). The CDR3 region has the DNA TGTGCCAGCAGCTGGGACATTTACAATGAGCAGTTCTTC. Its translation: CASSWDIYNEQFF.

CDR3 sequence reads: CASSTARAGYEQYF. CDR3 bases: TGTGCCAGCAGCACGGCCCGGGCCGGGTACGAGCAGTACTTC. The chain has TRBV7-9 and TRBJ2-7; D is unresolved. Germline CDR1 SEHNR, CDR2 FQNEAQ (reference sequence). V was clipped by 5 bases and J by 4 bases, with 15 bases between them. The CDR3 is made up of 14 amino acids. The variable domain in full, completed from reference TRBV7-9 and TRBJ2-7, reads DTGVSQNPRHKITKRGQNVTFRCDPISEHNRLYWYRQTLGQGPEFLTYFQNEAQLEKSRLLSDRFSAERPKGSFSTLEIQRTEQGDSAMYLCASSTARAGYEQYFGPGTRLTVT.

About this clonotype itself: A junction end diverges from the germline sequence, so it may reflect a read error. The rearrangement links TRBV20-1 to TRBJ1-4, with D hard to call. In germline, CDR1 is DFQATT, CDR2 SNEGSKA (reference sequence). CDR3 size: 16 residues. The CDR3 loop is CSARDSTTPRVGKVFF. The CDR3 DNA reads TGCAGTGCTAGAGATAGTACGACTCCGCGAGTTGGAAAAGTGTTTTTT.

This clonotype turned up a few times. CDR3 protein: CASSPGSWNEQFF. The CDR3 DNA reads TGTGCCAGCAGCCCGGGTTCCTGGAATGAGCAGTTCTTC. The chain uses TRBV7-9 and TRBJ2-1, with no clear D. Trimming stripped 5 bases from V and 7 bases from J, with 12 bases between. The length of the CDR3 is 13 residues. Germline V gives CDR1 SEHNR, CDR2 FQNEAQ (reference sequence).

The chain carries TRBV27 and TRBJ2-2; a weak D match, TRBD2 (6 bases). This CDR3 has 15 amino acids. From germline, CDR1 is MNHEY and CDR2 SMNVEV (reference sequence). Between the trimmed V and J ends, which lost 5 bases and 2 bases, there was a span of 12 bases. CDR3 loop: CASSRTMTNTGELFF. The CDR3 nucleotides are TGTGCCAGCAGTAGGACTATGACAAACACCGGGGAGCTGTTTTTT.

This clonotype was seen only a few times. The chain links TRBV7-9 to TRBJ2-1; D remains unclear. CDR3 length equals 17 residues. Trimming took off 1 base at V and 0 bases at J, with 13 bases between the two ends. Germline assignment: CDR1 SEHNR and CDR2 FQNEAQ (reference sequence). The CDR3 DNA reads TGTGCCAGCAGCTTAGAGGTCGACTTTCGCTCCTACAATGAGCAGTTCTTC. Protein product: CASSLEVDFRSYNEQFF.

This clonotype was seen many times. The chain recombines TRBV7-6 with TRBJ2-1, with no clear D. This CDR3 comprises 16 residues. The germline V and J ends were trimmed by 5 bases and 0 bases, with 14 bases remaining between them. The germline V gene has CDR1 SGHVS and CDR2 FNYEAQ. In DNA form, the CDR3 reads TGTGCCAGCAGCCCGGGTGGCCAACCCTCCTACAATGAGCAGTTCTTC. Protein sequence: CASSPGGQPSYNEQFF.

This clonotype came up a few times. The CDR3 here is CSARAPDIFYGYTF. The DNA of the CDR3 is TGCAGTGCTAGGGCCCCAGACATTTTCTATGGCTACACCTTC. The chain combines TRBV20-1 with TRBJ1-2, with D uncertain. Trimming left V 3 bases short and J 4 bases short, with 15 bases between. This CDR3 contains 14 residues. Germline CDR1 reads DFQATT; CDR2 reads SNEGSKA (reference sequence).

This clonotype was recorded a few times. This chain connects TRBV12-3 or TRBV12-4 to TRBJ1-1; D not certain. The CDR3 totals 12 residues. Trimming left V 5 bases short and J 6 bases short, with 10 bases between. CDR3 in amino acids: CASSVHGAEAFF. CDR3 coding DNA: TGTGCCAGCAGTGTACACGGAGCTGAAGCTTTCTTT.

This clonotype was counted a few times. The CDR3 loop reads CASRRLAGGPVADTQYF. As DNA, the CDR3 is TGTGCCAGCAGGCGACTAGCGGGGGGCCCGGTGGCAGATACGCAGTATTTT. The V and J genes are TRBV7-8 and TRBJ2-3, with 13 positions matching TRBD2. Germline V gives CDR1 SGHVS, CDR2 FQNEAQ. V was clipped by 6 bases and J by 4 bases; unmatched bases: 10. CDR3 length: 17 residues.

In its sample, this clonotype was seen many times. Here the CDR3 DNA reads TGTGCCAGCAGCCGGGACATCGGATGGGAGCAGTACTTC. This codes for CASSRDIGWEQYF. The gene calls are TRBV7-9 and TRBJ2-7, with D perhaps matching TRBD1 (6 bases). Germline lookup yields CDR1 SEHNR and CDR2 FQNEAQ (reference sequence). V was cut by 5 bases and J by 7 bases, with 15 bases left in between. This CDR3 has 13 amino acids.

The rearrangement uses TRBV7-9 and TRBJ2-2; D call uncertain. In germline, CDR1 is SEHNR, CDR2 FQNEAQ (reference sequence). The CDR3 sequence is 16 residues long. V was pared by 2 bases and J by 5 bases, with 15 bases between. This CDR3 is CASSLPRSPGTGELFF. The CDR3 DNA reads TGTGCCAGCAGCTTACCCCGTTCGCCGGGTACCGGGGAGCTGTTTTTT.

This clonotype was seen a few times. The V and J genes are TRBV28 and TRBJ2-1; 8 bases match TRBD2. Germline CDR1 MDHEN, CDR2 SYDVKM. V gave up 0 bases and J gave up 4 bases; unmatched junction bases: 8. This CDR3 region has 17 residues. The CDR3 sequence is CASSLWSRGGLYNEQFF. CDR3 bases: TGTGCCAGCAGTTTATGGTCCCGCGGGGGGCTATACAATGAGCAGTTCTTC.

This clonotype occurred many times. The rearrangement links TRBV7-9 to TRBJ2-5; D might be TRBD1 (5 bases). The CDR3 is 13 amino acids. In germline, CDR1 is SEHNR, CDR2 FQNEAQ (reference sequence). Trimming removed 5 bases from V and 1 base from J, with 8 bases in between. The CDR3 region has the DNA TGTGCCAGCAGCCCGGACACCCAAGAGACCCAGTACTTC. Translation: CASSPDTQETQYF.

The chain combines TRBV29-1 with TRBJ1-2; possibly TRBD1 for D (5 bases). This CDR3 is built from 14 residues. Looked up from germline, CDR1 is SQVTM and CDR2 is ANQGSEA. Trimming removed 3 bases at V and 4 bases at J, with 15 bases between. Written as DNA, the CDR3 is TGCAGCGTTGAGAACCAAGGGGAGGCCTATGGCTACACCTTC. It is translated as CSVENQGEAYGYTF.

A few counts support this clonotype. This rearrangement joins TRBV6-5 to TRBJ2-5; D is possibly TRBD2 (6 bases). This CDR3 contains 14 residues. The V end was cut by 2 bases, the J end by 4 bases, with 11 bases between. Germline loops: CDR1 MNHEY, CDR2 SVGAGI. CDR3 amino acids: CASSYGGAGETQYF. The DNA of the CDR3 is TGTGCCAGCAGTTACGGCGGGGCGGGAGAGACCCAGTACTTC.

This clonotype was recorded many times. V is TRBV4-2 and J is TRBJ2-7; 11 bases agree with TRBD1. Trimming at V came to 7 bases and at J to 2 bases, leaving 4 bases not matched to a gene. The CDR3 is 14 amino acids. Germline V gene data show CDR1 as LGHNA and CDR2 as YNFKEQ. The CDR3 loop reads CASTPGQGAYEQYF. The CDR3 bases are TGTGCCAGCACCCCGGGACAGGGGGCCTACGAGCAGTACTTC.

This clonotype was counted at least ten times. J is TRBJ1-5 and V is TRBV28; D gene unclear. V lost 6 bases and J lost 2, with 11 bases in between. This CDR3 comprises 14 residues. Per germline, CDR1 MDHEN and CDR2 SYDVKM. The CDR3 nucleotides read TGTGCCAGCAGGTCAAGTGGGGGCAATCAGCCCCAGCATTTT. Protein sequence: CASRSSGGNQPQHF.

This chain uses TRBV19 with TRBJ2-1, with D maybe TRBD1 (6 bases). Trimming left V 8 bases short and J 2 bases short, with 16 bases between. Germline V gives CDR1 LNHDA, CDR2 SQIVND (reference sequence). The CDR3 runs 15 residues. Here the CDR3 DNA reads TGTGCCAGTTCCCCATCTGGACAGACCTACAATGAGCAGTTCTTC. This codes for CASSPSGQTYNEQFF.